One sample yielded the 32 T cell receptor beta chains listed below, sequenced in a study of T cell clonotyping in hematopoietic cell transplantation. Using immunoSEQ multiplex PCR, the repertoire was profiled, and TCRdb retains in-frame clones only, with some absent. The top ten hold around 11% of the sample, which has about 16,000 clones, around 66% seen once. Sequencing was performed on PBMCs, taken 30 days after allogeneic stem cell transplant. These receptors were obtained from a male patient aged 50 or older who had an allogeneic stem cell transplant from an unrelated donor, so T cells may come from the graft donor. Some clones in this sample may be carry-over from other donors' samples.

The rearrangement uses TRBV9 and TRBJ1-2, with no clear D. V was cut by 1 base and J by 6 bases, with 4 bases left in between. The CDR3 sequence is 11 residues long. Germline loops: CDR1 SGDLS, CDR2 YYNGEE. CDR3 sequence: CASSVPHGYTF. DNA for the CDR3: TGTGCCAGCAGCGTACCTCATGGCTACACCTTC.

Concerning this clone itself: Germline and junction disagree at one end, which may indicate a read error. The CDR3 region is CVSSLDTPPYEQYF. CDR3 DNA: TGTGTCAGCAGTCTTGATACGCCCCCCTACGAGCAGTACTTC. The chain recombines TRBV2 with TRBJ2-7; the D is unclear. The CDR3 length is 14 residues. Per the germline V gene, CDR1 is SNHLY and CDR2 is FYNNEI.

This chain connects TRBV27 to TRBJ1-5; 9 nucleotides line up with TRBD1. Trimming at V came to 4 bases and at J to 2 bases, leaving 3 bases not matched to a gene. The length of the CDR3 is 15 residues. Germline assignment: CDR1 MNHEY and CDR2 SMNVEV (reference sequence). CDR3: CASSWTGEGNQPQHF. The CDR3 DNA follows: TGTGCCAGCAGTTGGACAGGGGAGGGCAATCAGCCCCAGCATTTT.

The table lists this clone with a few counts. V usage is TRBV30 and J usage is TRBJ2-5, with D hard to call. The J call may be in error: the DNA end matches TRBJ2-7 better. The CDR3 is made up of 12 amino acids. The germline V gene encodes CDR1 GTSNPN and CDR2 SVGIG (reference sequence). CDR3 amino acids: CAWSGSPYEQYF. The CDR3 DNA sequence: TGTGCCTGGAGCGGCAGCCCCTACGAGCAGTACTTC.

The chain links TRBV29-1 to TRBJ2-1, with D perhaps TRBD1 (6 bases). The CDR3 is 13 amino acids. V gave up 6 bases and J gave up 1 base, with 10 bases separating them. From germline, CDR1 is SQVTM and CDR2 ANQGSEA. DNA for the CDR3: TGCAGCGTAGGGGGTTGGTCCTACAATGAGCAGTTCTTC. Translating gives CSVGGWSYNEQFF.

The chain couples TRBV4-3 to TRBJ2-2; 7 nucleotides line up with TRBD1. V was clipped by 0 bases and J by 1 base; unmatched bases: 5. Germline CDR1 LGHNA, CDR2 YSLEER. The CDR3 length is 17 residues. The CDR3 sequence: CASSQDLGQLNTGELFF. The CDR3 nucleotides are TGCGCCAGCAGCCAAGATTTGGGACAGTTGAACACCGGGGAGCTGTTTTTT.

The V gene is TRBV5-1, the J gene TRBJ2-2; D gene unclear. Germline lookup yields CDR1 SGHRS and CDR2 YFSETQ. CDR3 length: 14 amino acids. V was clipped by 2 bases and J by 4 bases, with 9 bases between them. Here the CDR3 reads CASSFRVGTGELFF. The CDR3 region has the DNA TGCGCCAGCAGCTTTCGAGTTGGCACCGGGGAGCTGTTTTTT.

J is TRBJ2-7 and V is TRBV30; D possibly corresponds to TRBD1 (6 bases). Germline V gene lookup returns CDR1 GTSNPN and CDR2 SVGIG (reference sequence). The germline V and J ends were trimmed by 3 bases and 4 bases, with 13 bases remaining between them. There are 13 residues in the CDR3. This CDR3 is CAWSTGTLYEQYF. DNA for the CDR3: TGTGCCTGGAGCACCGGGACACTTTACGAGCAGTACTTC.

This rearrangement joins TRBV7-2 to TRBJ2-5; D perhaps matches TRBD2 (5 bases). CDR1 and CDR2 from the germline V gene are SGHTA and FQGNSA. V lost 3 bases and J lost 1, with 12 bases in between. The CDR3 spans 15 residues. In DNA, the CDR3 is TGTGCCAGCAGCTTCGGACTCCGGGCCCAAGAGACCCAGTACTTC. Translating gives CASSFGLRAQETQYF. The entire variable domain, with the rest obtained from reference TRBV7-2 and TRBJ2-5, is as follows: GAGVSQSPSNKVTEKGKDVELRCDPISGHTALYWYRQSLGQGLEFLIYFQGNSAPDKSGLPSDRFSAERTGGSVSTLTIQRTQQEDSAVYLCASSFGLRAQETQYFGPGTRLLVL.

The gene calls are TRBV5-6 and TRBJ2-7; no clear D gene. The germline V gene encodes CDR1 SGHDT and CDR2 YYEEEE. There are 12 residues in the CDR3. V gave up 1 base and J gave up 6 bases, with 8 bases separating them. The CDR3 sequence: CASSLISREQYF. Here the CDR3 DNA reads TGTGCCAGCAGCTTGATCAGTCGCGAGCAGTACTTC.

This chain uses TRBV6-5 with TRBJ2-3; D is possibly TRBD1 (5 bases). This CDR3 comprises 13 residues. V lost 2 bases and J 3 bases, leaving 6 bases between the germline ends. The germline gives CDR1 MNHEY, CDR2 SVGAGI. The CDR3, as DNA: TGTGCCAGCAGTTACCAGGGAACAGATACGCAGTATTTT. Its protein is CASSYQGTDTQYF.

On this clone: The junction differs from germline at one of its ends, possibly a read error. The J gene is TRBJ2-2, the V gene TRBV7-2; weak D call: TRBD1 (6 bases). Per germline, CDR1 SGHTA and CDR2 FQGNSA. This CDR3 contains 12 residues. CDR3 DNA sequence: TGTGCCAGCAGTTGGGACACCCGGGAGCTGTTTTTT. Translated, it gives CASSWDTRELFF.

The chain carries TRBV6-5 and TRBJ2-5, with 8 bases that match TRBD2. The CDR3 spans 16 residues. CDR1 MNHEY and CDR2 SVGAGI come from the germline V gene. The J segment lost 3 bases and the V segment lost 0 bases, leaving 6 bases of the junction unmatched. CDR3 loop: CASSYSRGAPEETQYF. For the CDR3, the DNA is TGTGCCAGCAGTTACTCGCGGGGGGCGCCCGAAGAGACCCAGTACTTC.

Of note for this clone: At one end the junction does not follow the germline gene, possibly because of a read error. The chain couples TRBV20-1 to TRBJ2-3; D is unresolved. Germline CDR1 reads DFQATT; CDR2 reads SNEGSKA (reference sequence). This CDR3 has 10 amino acids. The CDR3 coding sequence is TGCAGCGCTAATCTAGATACGCAGTATTTT. It is translated as CSANLDTQYF.

This chain uses TRBV7-2 with TRBJ1-2; 8 bases map to TRBD1. With V trimmed by 5 bases and J by 6 bases, 17 bases remained unmatched. Germline CDR1 and CDR2: SGHTA and FQGNSA. This CDR3 comprises 17 residues. The CDR3 DNA reads as TGTGCCAGCAGCCTCCAATCAGGGGGCCTCGGGAGCGATGGCTACACCTTC. Residues: CASSLQSGGLGSDGYTF.

This chain connects TRBV29-1 to TRBJ1-1; 7 bases are a match to TRBD1. The germline V gene encodes CDR1 SQVTM and CDR2 ANQGSEA. This CDR3 region has 15 residues. V gave up 3 bases and J gave up 0 bases; unmatched junction bases: 7. DNA of the CDR3: TGCAGCGTTGATGGCAGGGGGGGTTTGAACACTGAAGCTTTCTTT. Amino acid sequence: CSVDGRGGLNTEAFF.

Here the CDR3 DNA reads TGTGCCAGCTCCTCACGGGCAGGGGTCAATGAGCAGTTCTTC. Its translation is CASSSRAGVNEQFF. The rearrangement uses TRBV18 and TRBJ2-1; tentatively, D is TRBD1 (6 bases). With 6 bases removed from V and 6 bases from J, the gap between germline ends came to 15 bases. The CDR3 spans 14 residues. CDR1 is KGHSH and CDR2 is LQKENI in the germline V gene.

In this sample, this clone turned up a few times. V usage is TRBV28 and J usage is TRBJ1-2; no firm D call. This CDR3 is 11 amino acids long. V dropped 11 bases and J dropped 7 bases, with 14 bases sitting between them. The germline V gene encodes CDR1 MDHEN and CDR2 SYDVKM. CDR3 coding DNA: TGTGCCGCCAACAGTCTTCTTGGCTACACCTTC. Its translation: CAANSLLGYTF.

CDR3 bases: TGTGCCAGCAGCTACAGCAGGGGGCTTGGCTACACCTTC. This sequence encodes CASSYSRGLGYTF. J is TRBJ1-2 and V is TRBV5-6, with 8 bases identical to TRBD1. CDR1 SGHDT and CDR2 YYEEEE come from the germline V gene. The ends lost 3 bases at V and 7 bases at J; junction bases unmatched: 5. The CDR3 length is 13 residues.

The chain uses TRBV30 and TRBJ1-1, with TRBD1 as a possible D gene (5 bases). This CDR3 has 15 residues. Trimming stripped 1 base from V and 4 bases from J, with 16 bases between. Germline values: CDR1 GTSNPN, CDR2 SVGIG (reference sequence). The CDR3 DNA is TGTGCCTGGAGTGCTCCAGGGAATACGGGCACTGAAGCTTTCTTT. Translated, it gives CAWSAPGNTGTEAFF.

J is TRBJ1-2 and V is TRBV4-3; unclear D gene. Trimming took 0 bases from V and 7 from J, leaving 12 bases between them. CDR1 is LGHNA, CDR2 YSLEER, per germline. CDR3 length: 14 amino acids. CDR3 DNA sequence: TGCGCCAGCAGCCAAGATTACACAGTGATTGGCTACACCTTC. Translated: CASSQDYTVIGYTF.

The V gene is TRBV30, the J gene TRBJ1-2, with D possibly being TRBD1 (6 bases). The CDR3 sequence is 15 residues long. Trimming cost V 6 bases and J 0 bases, with 17 bases left between them. Germline loops: CDR1 GTSNPN, CDR2 SVGIG (reference sequence). The CDR3 loop is CACFKGGQANYGYTF. CDR3 in DNA: TGTGCCTGTTTTAAGGGGGGGCAAGCTAACTATGGCTACACCTTC.

This chain links TRBV5-6 with TRBJ1-2; D is unresolved. The CDR3 consists of 14 residues. V lost 4 bases and J lost 8, with 18 bases in between. Germline V gene lookup returns CDR1 SGHDT and CDR2 YYEEEE. The CDR3 nucleotides read TGTGCCAGCAGCCTTAGGGAAGGAGCGGCGGGCTACACCTTC. Encoded protein: CASSLREGAAGYTF.

The rearrangement joins TRBV9 to TRBJ2-1; D might be TRBD1 (6 bases). Germline CDR1 reads SGDLS; CDR2 reads YYNGEE. This CDR3 has 14 amino acids. The germline V and J ends were trimmed by 4 bases and 6 bases, with 14 bases remaining between them. The CDR3 loop reads CASSSRQALNEQFF. The CDR3 DNA sequence: TGTGCCAGCAGCTCGAGACAGGCTCTCAATGAGCAGTTCTTC. The whole variable domain, remainder taken from reference TRBV9 and TRBJ2-1, is DSGVTQTPKHLITATGQRVTLRCSPRSGDLSVYWYQQSLDQGLQFLIQYYNGEERAKGNILERFSAQQFPDLHSELNLSSLELGDSALYFCASSSRQALNEQFFGPGTRLTVL.

The V and J genes are TRBV30 and TRBJ1-1; no definite D call. Germline assignment: CDR1 GTSNPN and CDR2 SVGIG (reference sequence). This CDR3 contains 13 residues. V was clipped by 1 base and J by 0 bases, with 6 bases between them. The CDR3 protein is CAWSGRVNTEAFF. The CDR3 bases are TGTGCCTGGAGTGGTAGAGTGAACACTGAAGCTTTCTTT.

The CDR3 protein is CAWSSKGVNTEAFF. The DNA of the CDR3 is TGTGCCTGGAGTAGTAAGGGGGTGAACACTGAAGCTTTCTTT. The chain combines TRBV30 with TRBJ1-1, with TRBD1 as a possible D gene (6 bases). The CDR3 totals 14 residues. V shed 2 bases and J shed 0 bases, with 10 bases lying between them. Germline V gives CDR1 GTSNPN, CDR2 SVGIG (reference sequence).

V usage is TRBV30 and J usage is TRBJ2-1; tentatively, D is TRBD1 (5 bases). V lost 6 bases and J lost 8, with 14 bases in between. There are 12 residues in the CDR3. In germline, CDR1 is GTSNPN, CDR2 SVGIG (reference sequence). Here the CDR3 DNA reads TGTGCCTGTTCCCCAGGGCTTTATGAGCAGTTCTTC. Encoded protein: CACSPGLYEQFF.

The CDR3 region has the DNA TGTGCCTGGGGCTCCTCCTATGGCTACACCTTC. Translated: CAWGSSYGYTF. The chain combines TRBV30 with TRBJ1-2; D not certain. Per the germline V gene, CDR1 is GTSNPN and CDR2 is SVGIG (reference sequence). V dropped 5 bases and J dropped 4 bases, with 8 bases sitting between them. The CDR3 totals 11 residues.

This clone was seen a few times. The chain recombines TRBV2 with TRBJ2-7; possible D gene TRBD1, 6 bases. Looked up from germline, CDR1 is SNHLY and CDR2 is FYNNEI. The V end lost 4 bases, the J end lost 3 bases, and 7 bases lay between the germline ends. This CDR3 region has 12 residues. CDR3 in DNA: TGTGCCAGCAGTGTCAGGGGCTACGAGCAGTACTTC. Translated, it gives CASSVRGYEQYF. Drawing the rest from reference TRBV2 and TRBJ2-7, the complete variable domain is EPEVTQTPSHQVTQMGQEVILRCVPISNHLYFYWYRQILGQKVEFLVSFYNNEISEKSEIFDDQFSVERPDGSNFTLKIRSTKLEDSAMYFCASSVRGYEQYFGPGTRLTVT.

This clone showed up just a few times. The chain uses TRBV30 and TRBJ2-6; D unresolved. Germline-derived CDR1 and CDR2 are GTSNPN and SVGIG (reference sequence). With 0 bases removed from V and 3 bases from J, the gap between germline ends came to 0 bases. The CDR3 runs 12 residues. CDR3 sequence reads: CAWSVGANVLTF. In DNA form, the CDR3 reads TGTGCCTGGAGTGTTGGGGCCAACGTCCTGACTTTC.

This clone was detected only a few times. The V and J genes are TRBV10-3 and TRBJ1-3; D gene unclear. In germline, CDR1 is ENHRY, CDR2 SYGVKD. This CDR3 is 12 amino acids long. V was cut by 7 bases and J by 0 bases, with 4 bases left in between. The CDR3 loop reads CAIKGSGNTIYF. CDR3 coding DNA: TGTGCCATCAAGGGCTCTGGAAACACCATATATTTT.

Remarks on this clone: This sample includes further DNA sequences coding for the same CDR3. The V gene is TRBV4-1, the J gene TRBJ1-1, with a weak D call TRBD1 (6 bases). The germline CDR1 and CDR2 sequences are MGHRA and YSYEKL. CDR3 length equals 14 residues. Trimming stripped 3 bases from V and 1 base from J, with 9 bases between. The DNA of the CDR3 is TGCGCCAGCAGCCATCGGACAGAGAACACTGAAGCTTTCTTT. Translating it yields CASSHRTENTEAFF.